This is a list of T cell receptor beta chains from one sample in a study of spatial heterogeneity in lung cancer. TCRdb processed the 5' RACE reads anew with MiXCR; each CDR3 protein has one entry. The sample shows some 41,000 distinct CDR3 sequences, about 10% of them seen only once. The sequences come from PBMCs, collected at follow-up. Every receptor here comes from a female donor with early-stage non-small cell lung cancer. The CDR3 runs from the conserved cysteine through the conserved F or W. D genes are given only for firm matches. Some rows mark clone size as missing; the rest say once, few, many or name a class of expanded clone.

clone_size	d_call	v_call	j_call	cdr3_aa	cdr3_nt
many	.	TRBV2	TRBJ2-5	CASSVEGPVETQYF	TGTGCCAGCAGTGTGGAGGGGCCGGTAGAGACCCAGTACTTC
few	.	TRBV20-1	TRBJ2-5	CSARVILRSETQYF	TGCAGTGCTAGGGTCATCTTAAGATCGGAGACCCAGTACTTC
many	.	TRBV10-1	TRBJ2-3	CASSVDSTDTQYF	TGCGCCAGCAGTGTGGACAGCACAGATACGCAGTATTTT
few	TRBD1	TRBV5-4	TRBJ1-6	CASSLDGTGGSPLHF	TGTGCCAGCAGCTTGGACGGGACAGGAGGCTCACCCCTCCACTTT
many	.	TRBV19	TRBJ1-1	CASSIDLVSTEAFF	TGTGCCAGTAGTATAGATCTGGTAAGCACTGAAGCTTTCTTT
many	.	TRBV3-1	TRBJ2-3	CASSPTLKADTQYF	TGTGCCAGCAGCCCTACCTTAAAGGCAGATACGCAGTATTTT
many	.	TRBV6-2/TRBV6-3	TRBJ2-7	CASSQTYEQYF	TGTGCCAGCAGTCAAACCTACGAGCAGTACTTC
few	.	TRBV7-6	TRBJ2-5	CASSLVSAGTQYF	TGTGCCAGCAGCTTAGTTAGCGCAGGGACCCAGTACTTC
medium-sized	.	TRBV28	TRBJ2-3	CASSSHPRGLSTDTQYF	TGTGCCAGCAGTTCCCACCCCAGGGGTTTAAGCACAGATACGCAGTATTTT
many	.	TRBV29-1	TRBJ1-1	CSAVDRMNTEAFF	TGCAGCGCTGTCGACAGGATGAACACTGAAGCTTTCTTT
.	TRBD2	TRBV28	TRBJ2-3	CASINGGSDTQYF	TGTGCCAGCATCAACGGGGGGTCAGATACGCAGTATTTT
many	.	TRBV5-1	TRBJ2-7	CASSLANTAAYEQYF	TGCGCCAGCAGCTTGGCCAATACAGCAGCCTACGAGCAGTACTTC
few	.	TRBV11-1	TRBJ1-5	CASSPEAAGTLHF	TGTGCCAGCTCCCCGGAGGCGGCGGGGACTCTGCATTTT
many	TRBD1	TRBV30	TRBJ2-3	CAWIPKDRGTDTQYF	TGTGCCTGGATACCCAAAGACAGGGGCACAGATACGCAGTATTTT
many	.	TRBV4-1	TRBJ2-2	CASSPNTGELFF	TGCGCCAGCAGCCCGAACACCGGGGAGCTGTTTTTT
.	.	TRBV7-6	TRBJ2-5	CASSPLGPRQETQYF	TGTGCCAGCAGCCCACTCGGGCCCCGACAGGAGACCCAGTACTTC
.	TRBD1	TRBV25-1	TRBJ1-5	CASSDQGGNQPQHF	TGTGCCAGCAGTGATCAGGGGGGCAATCAGCCCCAGCATTTT
.	.	TRBV13	TRBJ2-5	CASSREQETQYF	TGTGCCAGCAGCCGGGAACAAGAGACCCAGTACTTC
few	.	TRBV15	TRBJ2-5	CATSIKGKETQYF	TGTGCCACCAGCATCAAGGGAAAAGAGACCCAGTACTTC
.	.	TRBV27	TRBJ2-1	CASSPIVGSLYNEQFF	TGTGCCAGCAGCCCGATTGTCGGGAGTCTCTACAATGAGCAGTTCTTC
many	.	TRBV27	TRBJ2-6	CASSRAGANVLTF	TGTGCCAGCAGCCGGGCTGGGGCCAACGTCCTGACTTTC
many	.	TRBV2	TRBJ1-3	CASSDLSARTGNTIYF	TGTGCCAGCAGTGATTTATCGGCGAGAACTGGAAACACCATATATTTT